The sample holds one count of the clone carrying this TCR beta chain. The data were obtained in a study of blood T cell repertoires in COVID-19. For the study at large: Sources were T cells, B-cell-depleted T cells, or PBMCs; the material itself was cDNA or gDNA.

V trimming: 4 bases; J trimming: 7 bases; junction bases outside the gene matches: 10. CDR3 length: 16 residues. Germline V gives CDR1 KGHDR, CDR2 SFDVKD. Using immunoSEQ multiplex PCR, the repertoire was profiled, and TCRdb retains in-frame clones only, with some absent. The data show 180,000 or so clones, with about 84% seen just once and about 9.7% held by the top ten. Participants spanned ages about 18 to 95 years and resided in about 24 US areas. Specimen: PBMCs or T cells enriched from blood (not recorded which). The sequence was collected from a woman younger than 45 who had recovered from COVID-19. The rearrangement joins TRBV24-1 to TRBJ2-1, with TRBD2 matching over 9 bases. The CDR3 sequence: CATSDLAGNGLNEQFF. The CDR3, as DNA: TGTGCCACCAGTGACCTAGCGGGGAATGGGTTAAATGAGCAGTTCTTC.